Following are 14 T cell receptor beta chains from one sample sequenced in a study of liver allograft versus peripheral blood T cells. About the study: Recipients' peripheral blood T cell receptor repertoires were compared with those in transplanted livers.

TCRdb processed the reads anew with MiXCR; each CDR3 protein has one entry. The table has 8,500 to 14,000 distinct CDR3 sequences, about a quarter seen once. The source is a human patient who had a liver transplant. Some T cells may originate from the graft donor.

In its sample, this clonotype ranks as medium-sized (0.01 to 0.1%). This chain joins TRBV19 and TRBJ1-2, with a possible D match to TRBD1 (5 bases). The CDR3 runs to 15 residues. V lost 5 bases, J lost 8 bases, and 21 bases lay in between. The germline CDR1 and CDR2 sequences are LNHDA and SQIVND (reference sequence). This CDR3 reads CASSRPGTRGWGYTF. The CDR3 coding sequence is TGTGCCAGTAGTCGACCGGGGACTAGGGGTTGGGGCTACACCTTC. Based on the CDR3 plus reference TRBV19 and TRBJ1-2, the full variable domain is DGGITQSPKYLFRKEGQNVTLSCEQNLNHDAMYWYRQDPGQGLRLIYYSQIVNDFQKGDIAEGYSVSREKKESFPLTVTSAQKNPTAFYLCASSRPGTRGWGYTFGSGTRLTVV.

This clonotype was observed a few times. The chain couples TRBV5-6 to TRBJ1-2, with D hard to call. This CDR3 is 13 amino acids long. Trimming shortened V by 3 bases and J by 2 bases, and 8 bases separated the two germline ends. CDR1 SGHDT and CDR2 YYEEEE come from the germline V gene. CDR3 loop: CASSYLGNYGYTF. CDR3 sequence (DNA): TGTGCCAGCAGCTATCTGGGGAACTATGGCTACACCTTC.

This clonotype was found a few times. The rearrangement uses TRBV10-3 and TRBJ1-5; TRBD1 is a possible D gene (6 bases). Germline loops: CDR1 ENHRY, CDR2 SYGVKD. V was trimmed by 6 bases and J by 5 bases, leaving 14 bases between them. This CDR3 is built from 14 residues. CDR3 loop: CAIRSTGSHQPQHF. In DNA, the CDR3 is TGTGCCATCAGATCGACAGGATCCCATCAGCCCCAGCATTTT.

The genes are TRBV28 and TRBJ1-1; 8 nucleotides agree with TRBD1. CDR1 MDHEN and CDR2 SYDVKM come from the germline V gene. V shed 7 bases and J 4 bases; nucleotides not matched to a gene: 5. The CDR3 spans 13 residues. The DNA of the CDR3 is TGTGCCAGCACCCTTACAGGGGGCACTGAAGCTTTCTTT. This encodes CASTLTGGTEAFF. Full variable domain (outside the CDR3, taken from reference TRBV28 and TRBJ1-1): DVKVTQSSRYLVKRTGEKVFLECVQDMDHENMFWYRQDPGLGLRLIYFSYDVKMKEKGDIPEGYSVSREKKERFSLILESASTNQTSMYLCASTLTGGTEAFFGQGTRLTVV.

The chain is built from TRBV12-5 and TRBJ2-5; D unclear. This CDR3 comprises 10 residues. The V end was cut by 1 base, the J end by 7 bases, with 1 base between. Germline CDR1 LGHNT, CDR2 FRNRAP. For the CDR3, the DNA is TGTGCTAGTGGTTTGGGGACCCAGTACTTC. Translation: CASGLGTQYF.

This clonotype showed up many times. This rearrangement joins TRBV18 to TRBJ2-7; 7 bases match TRBD2. This CDR3 is built from 14 residues. Germline CDR1 is KGHSH and CDR2 is LQKENI. After removal of 0 bases from V and 5 bases from J, the junction contained 4 bases not matched to a gene. For the CDR3, the DNA is TGTGCCAGCTCACCACCGGGGAGGGCCGACGAGCAGTACTTC. Residues: CASSPPGRADEQYF.

The chain carries TRBV6-5 and TRBJ2-7; D tentatively fits TRBD1 or TRBD2 (5 bases each). Germline assignment: CDR1 MNHEY and CDR2 SVGAGI. Trimming stripped 0 bases from V and 4 bases from J, with 16 bases between. The CDR3 contains 16 residues. The CDR3 DNA reads as TGTGCCAGCAGTTACTCGGGGGTCCTGAGGGGATACGAGCAGTACTTC. Translated: CASSYSGVLRGYEQYF.

The genes are TRBV5-5 and TRBJ2-7; 9 bases are a match to TRBD2. CDR3 length equals 13 residues. With 5 bases clipped from V and 2 bases from J, the junction kept 2 bases outside the gene matches. Per germline, CDR1 SGHKS and CDR2 YYEKEE (reference sequence). The DNA for the CDR3 is TGTGCCAGCAGGACTAGCGGAACCTACGAGCAGTACTTC. Amino acid sequence: CASRTSGTYEQYF.

Relative to its sample, this clonotype is medium-sized. This chain joins TRBV13 and TRBJ1-3; 9 bases align to TRBD1. The germline V gene encodes CDR1 PRHDT and CDR2 FYEKMQ (reference sequence). This CDR3 spans 16 amino acids. V lost 9 bases to trimming and J lost 7 bases; unmatched junction nucleotides: 16. CDR3 amino acids: CARRRAPGTGNNTIYF. Here the CDR3 DNA reads TGTGCCAGAAGGAGAGCGCCCGGGACAGGGAACAACACCATATATTTT.

V and J are TRBV6-2 or TRBV6-3 and TRBJ2-7; D perhaps matches TRBD1 (6 bases). Germline loops: CDR1 MNHEY, CDR2 SVGEGT. The CDR3 is 18 residues long. Trimming pared 0 bases from V and 0 bases from J, leaving 18 bases between. The CDR3 region has the DNA TGTGCCAGCAGTTACTCGATTCGAAGAGGGGGAGACTCCTACGAGCAGTACTTC. Protein sequence: CASSYSIRRGGDSYEQYF.

This clonotype is medium-sized by share. The chain joins TRBV19 to TRBJ2-2, with a possible D match to TRBD2 (6 bases). Per the germline V gene, CDR1 is LNHDA and CDR2 is SQIVND (reference sequence). This CDR3 has 13 amino acids. V shed 7 bases and J shed 6 bases, with 12 bases lying between them. As DNA, the CDR3 is TGTGCCAGTACCAACCGGGGGTCCGGGGAGCTGTTTTTT. Amino acids: CASTNRGSGELFF.

This rearrangement joins TRBV30 to TRBJ1-3; D gene uncertain. The CDR3 length is 14 residues. Trimming removed 5 bases from V and 0 bases from J, with 11 bases in between. Germline V gene lookup returns CDR1 GTSNPN and CDR2 SVGIG (reference sequence). The CDR3 bases are TGTGCCTGGGAACCCAACAACTCTGGAAACACCATATATTTT. Residues: CAWEPNNSGNTIYF.

In this sample, this clonotype is medium-sized. This chain links TRBV6-6 with TRBJ1-5, with D unresolved. CDR1 and CDR2 from the germline V gene are MNHNY and SVGAGI (reference sequence). With 0 bases removed from V and 0 bases from J, the gap between germline ends came to 9 bases. CDR3 size: 16 residues. The CDR3 region has the DNA TGTGCCAGCAGTTACTCGGCCCGTGATAGCAATCAGCCCCAGCATTTT. It encodes CASSYSARDSNQPQHF.

In this sample, this clonotype is medium-sized. The V gene is TRBV10-3, the J gene TRBJ1-1; D remains unclear. Germline loops: CDR1 ENHRY, CDR2 SYGVKD. The V end was cut by 6 bases, the J end by 1 base, with 12 bases between. The CDR3 consists of 14 residues. CDR3 sequence (DNA): TGTGCCATCAGCCCCCGGCAGGCGAACACTGAAGCTTTCTTT. Its protein is CAISPRQANTEAFF.